The 14 T cell receptor beta chains given below trace back to one sample, sequenced in a study of T cells in Graves' hyperthyroidism and ophthalmopathy. RNA transcripts yielded amplified TCR beta CDR3 regions. An initial round of RT-PCR targeting the TCR CDR3 relied on the HTBI primer set. Using its own MiXCR run on the multiplex PCR reads, TCRdb lists one record per CDR3 protein. The sample yields approximately 530,000 distinct CDR3 sequences, about 20% seen once. Material for sequencing was blood. The receptors were gathered from a middle-aged man with Graves' ophthalmopathy.

The table lists this clonotype with many counts. The chain employs TRBV28 and TRBJ2-1; D is undetermined. Germline values: CDR1 MDHEN, CDR2 SYDVKM. This CDR3 has 13 residues. Trimming took off 2 bases at V and 6 bases at J, with 8 bases between the two ends. CDR3 protein: CASSLLTTNEQFF. The CDR3 nucleotides are TGTGCCAGCAGTTTACTCACGACCAATGAGCAGTTCTTC.

This chain connects TRBV27 to TRBJ2-1; 7 bases map to TRBD1. V dropped 5 bases and J dropped 6; count of bases not matched to a gene: 10. Germline V gene data show CDR1 as MNHEY and CDR2 as SMNVEV (reference sequence). CDR3 length equals 15 residues. The CDR3 is CASSPDRVVSNEQFF. The CDR3 DNA sequence: TGTGCCAGCAGTCCCGACAGGGTCGTTTCCAATGAGCAGTTCTTC.

Notes on this clonotype: This sequence may be a read error, since a much larger clone differs from it by one base. The chain is built from TRBV27 and TRBJ2-7, with 7 positions matching TRBD1. The CDR3 extends over 13 amino acids. V shed 5 bases and J 7 bases; nucleotides not matched to a gene: 8. In germline, CDR1 is MNHEY, CDR2 SMNVEV (reference sequence). CDR3 loop: CASSPTGDGEQYF. Written as DNA, the CDR3 is TGTGCCAGCAGTCCTACAGGGGACGGTGAGCAGTACTTC.

This clonotype was seen ten or more times. The V call is TRBV6-2 or TRBV6-3, the J call TRBJ2-1, with 14 bases identical to TRBD2. Trimming took 6 bases from V and 8 from J; bases not matched to a gene: 9. The germline V gene encodes CDR1 MNHEY and CDR2 SVGEGT. The CDR3 runs to 16 residues. CDR3 sequence (DNA): TGTGCCAGCAGACCCATGACTAGCGGGAGGGCCCATGAGCAGTTCTTC. Its translation: CASRPMTSGRAHEQFF.

This clonotype was seen a handful of times. The chain combines TRBV7-3 with TRBJ1-5; unclear D gene. The CDR3 contains 13 residues. Trimming took 11 bases from V and 10 from J, leaving 21 bases between them. Per the germline V gene, CDR1 is SGHTA and CDR2 is FQGTGA. CDR3 in DNA: TGTGCCGGCTCACGGCTAGATCCCTCACCCCAGCATTTT. Amino acid sequence: CAGSRLDPSPQHF.

J is TRBJ2-7 and V is TRBV6-1; 9 bases align to TRBD1. Germline CDR1 and CDR2: MNHNS and SASEGT. The J segment lost 5 bases and the V segment lost 6 bases, leaving 5 bases of the junction unmatched. The length of the CDR3 is 13 residues. CDR3 coding DNA: TGTGCCAGCAGAACCCGGGACAGGGACGAGCAGTACTTC. Translation: CASRTRDRDEQYF.

This clonotype was observed many times. CDR3 nucleotides: TGCAGTGCTAGAGTCGGAGGGATTAACACTGAAGCTTTCTTT. Protein product: CSARVGGINTEAFF. This chain uses TRBV20-1 with TRBJ1-1; the D is unclear. The CDR3 loop spans 14 amino acids. Germline CDR1 and CDR2: DFQATT and SNEGSKA (reference sequence). V lost 1 base and J lost 2, with 11 bases in between.

This clonotype has just a few counts. The rearrangement links TRBV20-1 to TRBJ2-3; 8 bases match TRBD2. Trimming took 2 bases from V and 8 from J; bases not matched to a gene: 12. The V gene's germline CDR1 is DFQATT and CDR2 SNEGSKA (reference sequence). The CDR3 has 15 residues. The CDR3 here is CSARLPGLEVRTQYF. The CDR3, as DNA: TGCAGTGCTAGACTCCCGGGACTAGAAGTACGTACGCAGTATTTT.

Comments on this clonotype: One junction end does not reproduce the germline sequence, and a read error may be involved. This sequence joins TRBV15 and TRBJ2-7; D may be TRBD2 (5 bases). Germline V lookup: CDR1 LNHNV, CDR2 YYDKDF (reference sequence). The CDR3 is 15 amino acids. The CDR3 DNA sequence: TGTGCCACCAGCAGGCAGGACTTCCTCTCCTACGAGCGGTACTTC. Translating gives CATSRQDFLSYERYF.

Many counts were recorded for this clonotype. This chain links TRBV28 with TRBJ2-1, with D uncertain. There are 13 residues in the CDR3. Germline V gives CDR1 MDHEN, CDR2 SYDVKM. V dropped 8 bases and J dropped 1 base, with 9 bases sitting between them. CDR3: CASDGSSYNEQFF. As DNA, the CDR3 is TGTGCCAGCGACGGATCTTCCTACAATGAGCAGTTCTTC.

This clonotype was seen ten or more times. V usage is TRBV12-3 or TRBV12-4 and J usage is TRBJ1-1; D might be TRBD1 (5 bases). The CDR3 has 11 residues. V lost 6 bases and J lost 8, with 10 bases in between. The CDR3 DNA reads as TGTGCCAGCAGGGGGACGGCGGAAGCTTTCTTT. Translated: CASRGTAEAFF.

This chain connects TRBV6-1 to TRBJ2-2, with 7 bases matching TRBD2. Germline V CDR1 and CDR2: MNHNS, SASEGT. This CDR3 region has 15 residues. The J segment lost 4 bases and the V segment lost 5 bases, leaving 7 bases of the junction unmatched. The CDR3 loop reads CASSHGTIGTGELFF. CDR3 bases: TGTGCCAGCAGTCACGGGACTATCGGCACCGGGGAGCTGTTTTTT.

The chain links TRBV30 to TRBJ1-1; perhaps TRBD1 as D (5 bases). V was cut by 7 bases and J by 4 bases, with 22 bases left in between. The V gene's germline CDR1 is GTSNPN and CDR2 SVGIG (reference sequence). The CDR3 runs to 15 residues. The CDR3 sequence is CAYRKRGREFTEAFF. As DNA, the CDR3 is TGTGCCTACCGAAAGAGGGGCAGGGAATTCACTGAAGCTTTCTTT. Full variable domain (rest looked up from reference TRBV30 and TRBJ1-1): SQTIHQWPATLVQPVGSPLSLECTVEGTSNPNLYWYRQAAGRGLQLLFYSVGIGQISSEVPQNLSASRPQDRQFILSSKKLLLSDSGFYLCAYRKRGREFTEAFFGQGTRLTVV.

This clonotype has only one observation. V is TRBV10-3 and J is TRBJ2-2; TRBD2 might be the D (5 bases). CDR1 is ENHRY, CDR2 SYGVKD, per germline. Trimming pared 7 bases from V and 0 bases from J, leaving 12 bases between. This CDR3 is built from 15 residues. The CDR3, as DNA: TGTGCCATCAAGAGGGCGAACGCGAACACCGGGGAGCTGTTTTTT. Its protein is CAIKRANANTGELFF.